This T cell receptor (beta chain) was observed in a study of cytomegalovirus exposure and HLA in healthy donors. On this clone: The antigen is not known.

Notes on the study in general: Later on, an analysis found that several of the most significant clusters appeared to be linked to common viral pathogens, which included parvovirus B19.

It was with 60 Vbeta and 13 Jbeta primers that the PCR ran. Sequenced by immunoSEQ multiplex PCR; TCRdb stores in-frame clones only, minus some. The table shows approximately 140,000 clones, with roughly 80% occurring only once. Trimming removed 1 base at V and 5 bases at J, with 9 bases between. The CDR3 length is 15 residues. Germline CDR1 SEHNR, CDR2 FQNEAQ (reference sequence). The V call is TRBV7-9, the J call TRBJ1-6; D uncertain. This TCR derives from a woman between 45 and 60 years old in good health and CMV-seropositive. Sequenced sample: PBMCs. The CDR3 bases are TGTGCCAGCAGCTTAGAGCTATTTAATAATTCACCCCTCCACTTT. Its translation: CASSLELFNNSPLHF.